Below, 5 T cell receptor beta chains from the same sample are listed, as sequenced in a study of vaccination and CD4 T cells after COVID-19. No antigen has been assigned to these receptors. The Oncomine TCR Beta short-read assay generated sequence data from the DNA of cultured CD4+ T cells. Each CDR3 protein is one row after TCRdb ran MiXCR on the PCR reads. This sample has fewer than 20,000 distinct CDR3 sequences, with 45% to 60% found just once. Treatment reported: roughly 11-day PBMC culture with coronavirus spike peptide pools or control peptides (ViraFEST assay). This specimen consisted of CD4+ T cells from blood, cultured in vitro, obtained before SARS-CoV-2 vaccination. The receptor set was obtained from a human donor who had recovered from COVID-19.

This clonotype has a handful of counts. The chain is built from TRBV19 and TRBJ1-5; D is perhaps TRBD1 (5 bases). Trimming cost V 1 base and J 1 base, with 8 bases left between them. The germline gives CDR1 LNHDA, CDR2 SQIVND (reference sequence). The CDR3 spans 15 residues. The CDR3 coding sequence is TGTGCCAGTAGTATAGTGGGGCAAAGCAATCAGCCCCAGCATTTT. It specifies CASSIVGQSNQPQHF.

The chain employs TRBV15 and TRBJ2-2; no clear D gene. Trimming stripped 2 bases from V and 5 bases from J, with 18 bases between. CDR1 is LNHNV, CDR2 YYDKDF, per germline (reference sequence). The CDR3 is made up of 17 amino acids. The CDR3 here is CATSRPVTAGRTGELFF. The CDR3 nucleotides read TGTGCCACCAGCAGACCGGTTACAGCAGGACGAACCGGGGAGCTGTTTTTT.

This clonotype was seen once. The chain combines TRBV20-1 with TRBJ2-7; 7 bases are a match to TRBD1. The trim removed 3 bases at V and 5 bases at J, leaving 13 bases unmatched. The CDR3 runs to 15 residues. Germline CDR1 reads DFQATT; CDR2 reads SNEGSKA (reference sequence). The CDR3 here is CSASRRAGGRDEQYF. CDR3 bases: TGCAGTGCTAGTAGAAGGGCAGGGGGTAGGGACGAGCAGTACTTC.

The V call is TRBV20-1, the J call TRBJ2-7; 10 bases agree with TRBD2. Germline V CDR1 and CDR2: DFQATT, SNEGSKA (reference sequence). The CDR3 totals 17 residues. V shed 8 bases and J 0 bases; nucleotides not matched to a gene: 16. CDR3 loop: CSPKPLPPSGSSYEQYF. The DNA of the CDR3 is TGCAGTCCCAAGCCTTTACCTCCTAGCGGGAGCTCCTACGAGCAGTACTTC.

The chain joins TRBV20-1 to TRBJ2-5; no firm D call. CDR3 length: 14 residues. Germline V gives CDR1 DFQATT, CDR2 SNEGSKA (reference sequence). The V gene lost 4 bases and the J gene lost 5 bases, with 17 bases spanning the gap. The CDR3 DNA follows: TGCAGTGCTACAAGCCCCCCGACTGGGGAGACCCAGTACTTC. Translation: CSATSPPTGETQYF.